This T cell receptor (beta chain) originates from a study of cytomegalovirus exposure and HLA in healthy donors. The overall study: From donors who were HLA-typed, an early data release held about 89 million unique TCRs.

This PCR relied on a set of 60 Vbeta primers and 13 Jbeta primers. Generated by immunoSEQ multiplex PCR, the TCRdb table keeps only in-frame clones and is missing some. The sample consists of 150,000 to 200,000 clones, 77% of them appearing once. CDR1 and CDR2 from the germline V gene are SGHNT and YYREEE (reference sequence). This CDR3 comprises 16 residues. The junction had 3 bases not matched to a gene; V was cut back by 2 bases and J by 0 bases. The sequenced sample consisted of PBMCs. This TCR came from a female donor in good health and CMV-seronegative. The J gene is TRBJ1-3, the V gene TRBV5-4; TRBD1 matches at 9 bases. In nucleotides, the CDR3 is TGTGCCAGCAGCTTTCTGACAGGGGGCTCTGGAAACACCATATATTTT. It is translated as CASSFLTGGSGNTIYF. The full variable domain, with the rest looked up from reference TRBV5-4 and TRBJ1-3, is ETGVTQSPTHLIKTRGQQVTLRCSSQSGHNTVSWYQQALGQGPQFIFQYYREEENGRGNFPPRFSGLQFPNYSSELNVNALELDDSALYLCASSFLTGGSGNTIYFGEGSWLTVV.